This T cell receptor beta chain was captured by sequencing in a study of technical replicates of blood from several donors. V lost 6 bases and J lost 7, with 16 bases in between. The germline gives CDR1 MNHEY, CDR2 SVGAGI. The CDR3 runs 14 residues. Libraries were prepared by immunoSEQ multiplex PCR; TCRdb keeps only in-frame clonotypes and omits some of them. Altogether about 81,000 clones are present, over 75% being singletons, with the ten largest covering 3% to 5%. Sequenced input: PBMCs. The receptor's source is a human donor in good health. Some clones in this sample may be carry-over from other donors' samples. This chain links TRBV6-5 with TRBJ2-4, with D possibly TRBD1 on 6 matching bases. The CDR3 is CASRSRDISNIQYF. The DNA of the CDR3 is TGTGCCAGCAGGAGTCGGGACATCTCGAACATTCAGTACTTC.